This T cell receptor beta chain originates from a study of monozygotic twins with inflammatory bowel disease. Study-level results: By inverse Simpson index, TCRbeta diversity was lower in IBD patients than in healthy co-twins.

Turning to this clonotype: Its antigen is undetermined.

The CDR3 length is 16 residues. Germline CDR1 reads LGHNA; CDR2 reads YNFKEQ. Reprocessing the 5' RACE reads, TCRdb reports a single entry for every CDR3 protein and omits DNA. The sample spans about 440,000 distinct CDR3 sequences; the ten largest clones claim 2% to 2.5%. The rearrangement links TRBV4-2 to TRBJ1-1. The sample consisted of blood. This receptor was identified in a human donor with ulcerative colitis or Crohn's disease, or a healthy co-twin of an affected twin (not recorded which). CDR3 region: CASSQEWRSRDTEAFF.